This TCR beta chain was profiled in a study of post-analysis software for immune sequencing data. Notes on the study in general: Those samples that were prepared in the same batch co-clustered strongly by F measure.

This clonotype was detected ten times or more. Its antigen is unidentified. Presence of unique molecular identifiers characterized the TCR beta cDNA libraries. MiXCR, run by TCRdb on the PCR reads, gives a single entry per CDR3 protein. This sample yields hundreds of thousands of distinct CDR3 sequences, of which nearly 45% are seen a single time; about 12% belongs to the top ten. The sequence came from a girl under 18 with multiple sclerosis. The sample was blood.

DNA for the CDR3: TGTGCCATCAGCGTATTGACTAGCGGGAGATACGAGCAGTACTTC. Protein: CAISVLTSGRYEQYF. V usage is TRBV10-3 and J usage is TRBJ2-7, with 12 bases aligning to TRBD2. The CDR3 consists of 15 residues. The germline CDR1 and CDR2 sequences are ENHRY and SYGVKD. V gave up 6 bases and J gave up 4 bases; unmatched junction bases: 7.